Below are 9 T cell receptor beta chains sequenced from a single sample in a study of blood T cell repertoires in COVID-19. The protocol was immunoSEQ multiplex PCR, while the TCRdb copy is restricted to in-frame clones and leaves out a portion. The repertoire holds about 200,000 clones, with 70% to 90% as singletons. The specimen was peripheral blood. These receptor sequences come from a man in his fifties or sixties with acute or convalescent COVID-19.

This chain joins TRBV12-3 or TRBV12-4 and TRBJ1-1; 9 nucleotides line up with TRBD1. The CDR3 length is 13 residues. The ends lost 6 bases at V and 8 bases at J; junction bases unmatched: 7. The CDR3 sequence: CASSATGGREAFF. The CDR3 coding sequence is TGTGCCAGCAGCGCAACAGGGGGCCGGGAAGCTTTCTTT.

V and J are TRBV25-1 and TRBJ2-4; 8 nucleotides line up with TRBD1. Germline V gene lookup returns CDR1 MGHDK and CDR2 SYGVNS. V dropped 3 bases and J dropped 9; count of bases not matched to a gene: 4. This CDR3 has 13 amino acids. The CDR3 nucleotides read TGTGCCAGCAGTGACCAGGGGGCGCGCATTCAGTACTTC. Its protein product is CASSDQGARIQYF.

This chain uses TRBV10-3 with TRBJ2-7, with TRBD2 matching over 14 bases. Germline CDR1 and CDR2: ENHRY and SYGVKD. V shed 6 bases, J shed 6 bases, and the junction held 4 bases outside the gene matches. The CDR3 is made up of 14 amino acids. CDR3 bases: TGTGCCATCAGGGGGACTAGCGGGGGTGGCGAGCAGTACTTC. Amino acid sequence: CAIRGTSGGGEQYF.

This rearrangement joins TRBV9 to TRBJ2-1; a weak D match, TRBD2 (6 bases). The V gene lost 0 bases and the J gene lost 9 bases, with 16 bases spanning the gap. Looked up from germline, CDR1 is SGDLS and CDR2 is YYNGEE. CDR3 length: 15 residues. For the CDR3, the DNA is TGTGCCAGCAGCGTAGGACCCACTAGCTTAGGTGAGCAGTTCTTC. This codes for CASSVGPTSLGEQFF.

DNA of the CDR3: TGTGCCAGCAGGGTCCGAGCGGTACCCGGGGAGCTGTTTTTT. The encoded protein is CASRVRAVPGELFF. V and J are TRBV28 and TRBJ2-2; D is perhaps TRBD2 (5 bases). Germline V gene lookup returns CDR1 MDHEN and CDR2 SYDVKM. V lost 6 bases and J 6 bases, leaving 14 bases between the germline ends. This CDR3 is 14 amino acids long.

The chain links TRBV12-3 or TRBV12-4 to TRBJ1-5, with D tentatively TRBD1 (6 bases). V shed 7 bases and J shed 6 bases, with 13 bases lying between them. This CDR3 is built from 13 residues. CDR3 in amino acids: CASNGQWSQPQHF. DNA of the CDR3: TGTGCCAGCAATGGACAGTGGAGTCAGCCCCAGCATTTT.

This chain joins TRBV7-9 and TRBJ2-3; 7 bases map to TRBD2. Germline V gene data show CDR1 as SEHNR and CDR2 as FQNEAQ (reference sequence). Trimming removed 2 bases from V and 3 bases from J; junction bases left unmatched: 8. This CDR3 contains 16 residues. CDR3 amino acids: CASSLSSGRSTDTQYF. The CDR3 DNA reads TGTGCCAGCAGCTTATCTAGCGGACGAAGTACAGATACGCAGTATTTT.

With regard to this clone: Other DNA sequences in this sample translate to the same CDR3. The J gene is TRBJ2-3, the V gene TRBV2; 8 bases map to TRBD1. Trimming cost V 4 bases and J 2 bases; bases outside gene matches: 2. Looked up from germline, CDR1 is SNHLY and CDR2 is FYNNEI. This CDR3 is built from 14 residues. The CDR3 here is CASSGTGFTDTQYF. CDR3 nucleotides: TGTGCCAGCAGTGGGACAGGGTTCACAGATACGCAGTATTTT.

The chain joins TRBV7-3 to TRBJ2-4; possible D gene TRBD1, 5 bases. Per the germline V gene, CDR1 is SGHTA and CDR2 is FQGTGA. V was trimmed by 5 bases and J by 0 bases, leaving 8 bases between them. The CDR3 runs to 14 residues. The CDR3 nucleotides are TGTGCCAGCAGCGACAGATTAGCCAAAAACATTCAGTACTTC. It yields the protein CASSDRLAKNIQYF.